The next 10 T cell receptor beta chains were all read from a single sample in a study of cytomegalovirus exposure and HLA in healthy donors. A multiplex PCR was run with 60 Vbeta primers and 13 Jbeta primers. Measured with immunoSEQ multiplex PCR; TCRdb has only the in-frame clones, and not every one. The sample contains some 130,000 clones, around 81% of which appear only once. The sequencing sample was made of PBMCs. The receptors originated from a man between 18 and 29 years old in good health and CMV-seronegative.

A remark on this clone: The sample has other DNA sequences that encode this CDR3 too. The chain joins TRBV30 to TRBJ2-3; D perhaps matches TRBD1 (5 bases). Trimming took 0 bases from V and 4 from J, leaving 8 bases between them. The CDR3 is 13 amino acids. Germline V CDR1 and CDR2: GTSNPN, SVGIG (reference sequence). Here the CDR3 reads CAWSVGRADTQYF. As DNA, the CDR3 is TGTGCCTGGAGTGTTGGCAGGGCAGATACGCAGTATTTT.

The chain has TRBV29-1 and TRBJ2-7; 12 bases are a match to TRBD1. J gave up 4 bases and V 6 bases, and 7 bases lay outside the gene matches. The CDR3 consists of 14 residues. The germline gives CDR1 SQVTM, CDR2 ANQGSEA. As DNA, the CDR3 is TGCAGCGTGCGGGGACAGGGGGCCGTTTACGAGCAGTACTTC. Its protein product is CSVRGQGAVYEQYF.

The gene calls are TRBV4-3 and TRBJ1-1; the D is unclear. Trimming left V 1 base short and J 2 bases short, with 5 bases between. Germline V lookup: CDR1 LGHNA, CDR2 YSLEER. There are 13 residues in the CDR3. In nucleotides, the CDR3 is TGCGCCAGCAGCCAAGTTACAAACACTGAAGCTTTCTTT. The encoded protein is CASSQVTNTEAFF.

The rearrangement links TRBV10-2 to TRBJ2-1; D is uncertain. Per the germline V gene, CDR1 is WSHSY and CDR2 is SAAADI. The V end lost 6 bases, the J end lost 7 bases, and 10 bases lay between the germline ends. CDR3 size: 12 residues. For the CDR3, the DNA is TGCGCCAGCAGATTGCGATGGAATGAGCAGTTCTTC. Translation: CASRLRWNEQFF.

The rearrangement links TRBV6-5 to TRBJ1-5, with D possibly being TRBD1 (6 bases). Trimming cost V 8 bases and J 4 bases, with 18 bases left between them. The CDR3 length is 15 residues. The germline CDR1 and CDR2 sequences are MNHEY and SVGAGI. This CDR3 is CASRPSGQGNQPQHF. The CDR3 DNA sequence: TGTGCCAGCCGCCCCTCGGGGCAGGGGAATCAGCCCCAGCATTTT.

The chain has TRBV18 and TRBJ2-7; 8 bases align to TRBD1. Germline V gene lookup returns CDR1 KGHSH and CDR2 LQKENI. The trim removed 4 bases at V and 1 base at J, leaving 12 bases unmatched. The CDR3 covers 17 residues. CDR3 sequence reads: CASSRSSPGGRSYEQYF. Written as DNA, the CDR3 is TGTGCCAGCTCACGATCATCCCCAGGGGGCAGATCCTACGAGCAGTACTTC.

In its sample, this clone was seen once. The chain employs TRBV28 and TRBJ1-3; 8 bases match TRBD1. Trimming removed 3 bases from V and 2 bases from J; junction bases left unmatched: 15. The CDR3 covers 19 residues. Looked up from germline, CDR1 is MDHEN and CDR2 is SYDVKM. The CDR3 nucleotides read TGTGCCAGCAGTTTTTTTCGAAATTCAGGGGGCGCAACTGGAAACACCATATATTTT. Translated, it gives CASSFFRNSGGATGNTIYF.

The J gene is TRBJ1-2, the V gene TRBV7-2; TRBD1 is a possible D gene (5 bases). The germline V gene has CDR1 SGHTA and CDR2 FQGNSA. The V gene lost 5 bases and the J gene lost 8 bases, with 18 bases spanning the gap. CDR3 length: 14 amino acids. CDR3 region: CASSPGTPQRGYTF. The CDR3 nucleotides are TGTGCCAGCAGCCCTGGGACTCCCCAGAGGGGCTACACCTTC.

This clone was seen once. V gene TRBV30 combines with J gene TRBJ1-2; the match to TRBD1 covers 12 bases. Germline V gene data show CDR1 as GTSNPN and CDR2 as SVGIG (reference sequence). This CDR3 is built from 15 residues. V shed 0 bases, J shed 4 bases, and the junction held 3 bases outside the gene matches. This CDR3 is CAWSVRGQGAYGYTF. CDR3 bases: TGTGCCTGGAGTGTACGGGGACAGGGGGCCTATGGCTACACCTTC. The full variable domain, completed using reference TRBV30 and TRBJ1-2, is SQTIHQWPATLVQPVGSPLSLECTVEGTSNPNLYWYRQAAGRGLQLLFYSVGIGQISSEVPQNLSASRPQDRQFILSSKKLLLSDSGFYLCAWSVRGQGAYGYTFGSGTRLTVV.

The chain links TRBV5-1 to TRBJ1-2, with 9 bases that match TRBD1. Trimming removed 2 bases from V and 4 bases from J; junction bases left unmatched: 6. Germline assignment: CDR1 SGHRS and CDR2 YFSETQ. The CDR3 totals 15 residues. The CDR3 protein is CASSLQGAEGYGYTF. The DNA for the CDR3 is TGCGCCAGCAGCTTACAGGGGGCTGAGGGCTATGGCTACACCTTC.